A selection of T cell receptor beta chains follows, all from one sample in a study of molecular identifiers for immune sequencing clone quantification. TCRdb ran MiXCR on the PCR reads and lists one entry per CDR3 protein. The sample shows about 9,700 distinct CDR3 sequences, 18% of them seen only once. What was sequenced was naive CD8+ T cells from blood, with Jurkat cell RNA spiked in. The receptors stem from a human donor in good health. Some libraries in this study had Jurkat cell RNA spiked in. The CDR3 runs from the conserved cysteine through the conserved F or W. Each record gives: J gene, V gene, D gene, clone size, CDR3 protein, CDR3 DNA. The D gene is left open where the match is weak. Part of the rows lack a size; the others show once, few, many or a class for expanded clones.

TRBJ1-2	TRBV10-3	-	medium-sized	CAISEGGYTF	TGTGCCATCAGTGAAGGCGGCTACACCTTC
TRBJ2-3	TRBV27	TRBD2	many	CASRPIKAGINTDTQYF	TGTGCCAGCAGACCAATTAAAGCGGGGATAAACACAGATACGCAGTATTTT
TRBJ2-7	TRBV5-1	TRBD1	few	CASQGQSPYEQYF	TGCGCCAGCCAGGGACAGTCTCCCTACGAGCAGTACTTC
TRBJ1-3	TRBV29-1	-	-	CSVVPSPGNTIYF	TGCAGCGTTGTACCCTCTCCTGGAAACACCATATATTTT
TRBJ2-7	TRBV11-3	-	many	CASSPWPTYEQYF	TGTGCCAGCAGCCCCTGGCCTACTTACGAGCAGTACTTC
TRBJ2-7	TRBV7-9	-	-	CASSPREGGIEQYF	TGTGCCAGCAGCCCGCGAGAGGGGGGGATCGAGCAGTACTTC
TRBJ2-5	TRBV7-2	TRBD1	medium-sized	CASSPYATGEETQYF	TGTGCCAGCAGTCCCTATGCGACAGGGGAAGAGACCCAGTACTTC
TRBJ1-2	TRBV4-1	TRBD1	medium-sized	CASSQGPGQGVGYTF	TGCGCCAGCAGCCAAGGGCCGGGACAGGGCGTTGGCTACACCTTC
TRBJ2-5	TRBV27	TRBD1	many	CASSLWTGGQETQYF	TGTGCCAGCAGTTTATGGACAGGGGGTCAAGAGACCCAGTACTTC
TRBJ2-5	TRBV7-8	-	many	CASSPGVETQYF	TGTGCCAGCAGCCCGGGGGTAGAGACCCAGTACTTC
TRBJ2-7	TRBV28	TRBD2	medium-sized	CASMERGSYEQYF	TGTGCCAGCATGGAGCGGGGGTCCTACGAGCAGTACTTC
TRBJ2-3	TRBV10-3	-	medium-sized	CAIRTEAGTDTQYF	TGTGCCATCAGGACAGAAGCTGGCACAGATACGCAGTATTTT
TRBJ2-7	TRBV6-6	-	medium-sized	CASTEWREREQYF	TGTGCCAGCACTGAGTGGAGGGAGCGCGAGCAGTACTTC
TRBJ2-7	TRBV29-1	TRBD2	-	CSVVLADFYEQYF	TGCAGCGTTGTCCTAGCGGACTTCTACGAGCAGTACTTC
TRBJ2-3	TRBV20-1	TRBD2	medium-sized	CSAKGTSGSFVDTQYF	TGCAGTGCTAAAGGGACTAGCGGGAGCTTTGTAGATACGCAGTATTTT
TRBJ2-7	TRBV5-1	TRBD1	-	CACSSSGTGPHEQYF	TGCGCCTGCAGCTCGAGCGGGACAGGGCCCCACGAGCAGTACTTC
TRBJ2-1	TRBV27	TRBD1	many	CASSLTGSNEQFF	TGTGCCAGCAGTTTGACAGGGTCCAATGAGCAGTTCTTC
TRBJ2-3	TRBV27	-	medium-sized	CASSFSATDTQYF	TGTGCCAGCAGTTTTTCCGCCACAGATACGCAGTATTTT
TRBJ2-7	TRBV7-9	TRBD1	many	CASSLTGASSTETYEQYF	TGTGCCAGCAGCTTGACAGGGGCCTCCTCCACTGAAACCTACGAGCAGTACTTC
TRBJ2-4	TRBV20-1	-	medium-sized	CSAPDSLISKNIQYF	TGCAGTGCGCCGGACAGTCTCATTTCCAAAAACATTCAGTACTTC
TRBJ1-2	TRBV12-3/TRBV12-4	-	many	CASSSVGGDYGYTF	TGTGCCAGCAGTTCCGTGGGAGGAGACTATGGCTACACCTTC
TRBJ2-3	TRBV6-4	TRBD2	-	CASSGLAGVADTQYF	TGTGCCAGCAGCGGACTAGCGGGAGTCGCAGATACGCAGTATTTT
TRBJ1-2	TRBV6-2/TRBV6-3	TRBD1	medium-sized	CASSLDRGLGDGYTF	TGTGCCAGCAGTTTAGACAGGGGCCTGGGAGATGGCTACACCTTC
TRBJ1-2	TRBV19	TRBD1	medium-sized	CASSVEWTGAFYGYTF	TGTGCCAGTAGTGTAGAATGGACAGGGGCCTTCTATGGCTACACCTTC
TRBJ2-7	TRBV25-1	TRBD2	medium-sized	CASSEMGGTSGHSYEQYF	TGTGCCAGCAGTGAAATGGGTGGCACTAGCGGCCACTCCTACGAGCAGTACTTC
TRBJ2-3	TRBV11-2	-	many	CASSSQGGTDTQYF	TGTGCCAGCAGCTCACAGGGTGGGACAGATACGCAGTATTTT
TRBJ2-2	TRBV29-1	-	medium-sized	CSVEDFSGAPTGELFF	TGCAGCGTTGAAGATTTTTCAGGGGCTCCCACCGGGGAGCTGTTTTTT
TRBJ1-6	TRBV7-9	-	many	CASSLAIGSPLHF	TGTGCCAGCAGCTTAGCTATAGGTTCACCCCTCCACTTT
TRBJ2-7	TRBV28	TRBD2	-	CGSSFIYSGSYEQYF	TGTGGCAGCAGTTTTATATATAGCGGGAGCTACGAGCAGTACTTC
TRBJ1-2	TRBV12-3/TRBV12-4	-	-	CASSRTGYNLHGYTF	TGTGCCAGCAGCCGTACAGGGTATAATCTCCATGGCTACACCTTC
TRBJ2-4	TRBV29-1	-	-	CSANAGEAKNIQYF	TGCAGCGCCAACGCAGGGGAGGCCAAAAACATTCAGTACTTC
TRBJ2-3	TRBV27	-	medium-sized	CASSLFGSSSDTQYF	TGTGCCAGCAGTCTTTTCGGGAGTTCGTCAGATACGCAGTATTTT
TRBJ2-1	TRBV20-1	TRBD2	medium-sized	CSARAPSGHYRTYNEQFF	TGCAGTGCTAGAGCCCCTAGCGGGCACTACAGAACCTACAATGAGCAGTTCTTC
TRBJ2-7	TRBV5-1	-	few	CASSLASISDSYEQYF	TGCGCCAGCAGCTTGGCTTCCATTTCCGACTCCTACGAGCAGTACTTC
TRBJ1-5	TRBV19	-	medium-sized	CASSMGGAAQPQHF	TGTGCCAGTAGTATGGGAGGGGCAGCTCAGCCCCAGCATTTT
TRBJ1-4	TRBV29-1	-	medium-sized	CSVEASASATNEKLFF	TGCAGCGTTGAAGCGTCGGCTTCTGCAACTAATGAAAAACTGTTTTTT
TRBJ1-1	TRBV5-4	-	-	CASSLMTGPNTEAFF	TGTGCCAGCAGCCTGATGACAGGCCCAAACACTGAGGCTTTCTTT
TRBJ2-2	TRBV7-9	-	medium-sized	CASSSFSGELFF	TGTGCCAGCAGTTCATTCTCCGGGGAGCTGTTTTTT